This is a list of T cell receptor beta chains from one sample in a study of early T cells in non-severe SARS-CoV-2 infection. In TCRdb, the 5' RACE reads were re-called with MiXCR into one record per CDR3 protein. The sample lists more than 60,000 distinct CDR3 sequences, around a tenth occurring once. What was sequenced was whole blood. The receptor set was obtained from an adult who was a healthcare worker with PCR-confirmed SARS-CoV-2 infection or an uninfected control (not recorded which). The CDR3 runs from the conserved cysteine through the conserved F or W. Each record gives: D gene, clone size, V gene, J gene, CDR3 DNA, CDR3 protein. The D gene is left open where the match is weak. Not all rows give a size; the values are once, few, many and, for expanded clones, a class.

D: -; size: many; V: TRBV29-1; J: TRBJ1-1; DNA: TGCAGCACGACCCAGAACACTGAAGCTTTCTTT; CDR3: CSTTQNTEAFF
D: -; size: -; V: TRBV6-6; J: TRBJ2-5; DNA: TGTGCCAGCAGTTACTCGCAGCTTGAGACCCAGTACTTC; CDR3: CASSYSQLETQYF
D: TRBD1; size: -; V: TRBV7-9; J: TRBJ2-1; DNA: TGTGCCAGCTCCGGGACAGGGGTCAATGAGCAGTTCTTC; CDR3: CASSGTGVNEQFF
D: -; size: many; V: TRBV14; J: TRBJ1-6; DNA: TGTGCCAGCAGCCAAGAAGTCGGTAATTCACCCCTCCACTTT; CDR3: CASSQEVGNSPLHF
D: -; size: few; V: TRBV3-1; J: TRBJ1-5; DNA: TGTGCCAGCAGTTCTCCGGGAAATAATCAGCCCCAGCATTTT; CDR3: CASSSPGNNQPQHF
D: -; size: -; V: TRBV18; J: TRBJ2-2; DNA: TGTGCCAGCTCACCAGGGCGGCAGATGAACACCGGGGAGCTGTTTTTT; CDR3: CASSPGRQMNTGELFF
D: -; size: few; V: TRBV12-3/TRBV12-4; J: TRBJ1-5; DNA: TGTGCCAGCAGTCCCCCGGGGGGGTTCGGCAATCAGCCCCAGCATTTT; CDR3: CASSPPGGFGNQPQHF
D: TRBD2; size: few; V: TRBV20-1; J: TRBJ2-3; DNA: TGCAGTGCTCTCCGGACTAGCGGGGGGGGAAGCACAGATACGCAGTATTTT; CDR3: CSALRTSGGGSTDTQYF
D: TRBD2; size: many; V: TRBV20-1; J: TRBJ2-1; DNA: TGCAGTGCTAGTTGGACTAGCGGGACAAATGAGCAGTTCTTC; CDR3: CSASWTSGTNEQFF
D: TRBD1; size: -; V: TRBV29-1; J: TRBJ2-7; DNA: TGCAGCGTTGCCAGGGGGCCCTACGAGCAGTACTTC; CDR3: CSVARGPYEQYF